This record looks at one TCR beta chain sequence and its context. Its target is not known. These data are taken from a study of T cell repertoires in cytomegalovirus infection. Across the study: Used in the study were CMV epitopes, some recently identified and HLA-C-restricted, others well-studied and HLA-B-restricted. Public signatures in TCR beta pointed to CMV infection and matching HLA type. Points from the study as a whole: Ex vivo, HLA-C-restricted CMV-specific TCR beta clonotypes prevailed over the rest of the response. Identification of carriers of CMV plus the relevant HLA was performed using cumulative public TCR beta family frequency.

From germline, CDR1 is SGHAT and CDR2 FQNNGV. V was clipped by 1 base and J by 3 bases, with 13 bases between them. The CDR3 length is 15 residues. TCRdb re-analysed the reads in MiXCR, keeping a single row per CDR3 protein. Of 60,000 to 80,000 distinct CDR3 sequences detected, over 20% appear once; the ten largest clones hold roughly 73%. Sequencing used CD8+ T cells from cultured PBMCs, obtained from culture after CMV antigen stimulation. V gene TRBV11-2 combines with J gene TRBJ2-7, with a possible D match to TRBD1 (6 bases). The source is a human donor in good health (CMV status not recorded). Some clones in this sample may be carry-over from other donors' samples. The CDR3 here is CASSLARDNLYEQYF. In nucleotides, the CDR3 is TGTGCCAGCAGCTTAGCGAGGGACAACCTCTACGAGCAGTACTTC. The full variable domain, with the rest looked up from reference TRBV11-2 and TRBJ2-7, is EAGVAQSPRYKIIEKRQSVAFWCNPISGHATLYWYQQILGQGPKLLIQFQNNGVVDDSQLPKDRFSAERLKGVDSTLKIQPAKLEDSAVYLCASSLARDNLYEQYFGPGTRLTVT.